This T cell receptor (beta chain) originates from a study of cytomegalovirus exposure and HLA in healthy donors. Whole-study results and caveats: Earlier findings revealed that most TCR beta V segments proved productive either about 87% or about 30% of the time.

Germline trimming cut 6 bases from V and 6 bases from J; bases unmatched to any gene: 7. CDR3 length: 15 residues. In germline, CDR1 is LNHDA, CDR2 SQIVND (reference sequence). About this clone itself: Its antigen is undetermined. The sample contains more than one DNA sequence encoding this CDR3.

The PCR was carried out with 60 Vbeta primers and 13 Jbeta primers. Only in-frame clones appear in the TCRdb table, and some are missing; sequencing was by immunoSEQ multiplex PCR. The sample consists of about 180,000 clones, more than 80% of them appearing once. This TCR came from a man in his late teens or twenties in good health and CMV-seronegative. Sample: PBMCs. V usage is TRBV19 and J usage is TRBJ1-4, with 10 bases lining up with TRBD1. CDR3 residues: CASSRDRGVDEKLFF. As DNA, the CDR3 is TGTGCCAGTAGCCGGGACAGGGGTGTTGATGAAAAACTGTTTTTT.